The clone carrying this T cell receptor (beta chain) has at least ten counts. Its specificity is not known. Germline values: CDR1 SEHNR, CDR2 FQNEAQ (reference sequence). The CDR3 is made up of 14 amino acids. Trimming pared 2 bases from V and 6 bases from J, leaving 14 bases between. A lack of ophthalmopathy progression within 18 months defined stable Graves' hyperthyroidism. In patients aged 18 to 65, hyperthyroidism was newly diagnosed, with duration under 2 months. The sample comes from a study of T cells in Graves' hyperthyroidism and ophthalmopathy. General study findings and limits: In simple terms, a model built on 13 V-J features told ophthalmopathy apart from stable hyperthyroidism.

Amplification yielded TCR beta CDR3 regions, with RNA transcripts as the source. The HTBI primer set drove a first-round RT-PCR of the TCR CDR3. TCRdb recomputed calls from the multiplex PCR reads with MiXCR, one row per CDR3 protein. Seen here are fewer than 550,000 distinct CDR3 sequences, approximately 14% observed once, and the top ten hold roughly 7.4%. The sequence derives from a woman aged 18 to 35 with Graves' hyperthyroidism. V and J are TRBV7-9 and TRBJ2-7; D is unresolved. The specimen was blood. CDR3 in amino acids: CASSLTQPVGEQYF. The CDR3 DNA reads as TGTGCCAGCAGCTTAACGCAACCTGTGGGCGAGCAGTACTTC.